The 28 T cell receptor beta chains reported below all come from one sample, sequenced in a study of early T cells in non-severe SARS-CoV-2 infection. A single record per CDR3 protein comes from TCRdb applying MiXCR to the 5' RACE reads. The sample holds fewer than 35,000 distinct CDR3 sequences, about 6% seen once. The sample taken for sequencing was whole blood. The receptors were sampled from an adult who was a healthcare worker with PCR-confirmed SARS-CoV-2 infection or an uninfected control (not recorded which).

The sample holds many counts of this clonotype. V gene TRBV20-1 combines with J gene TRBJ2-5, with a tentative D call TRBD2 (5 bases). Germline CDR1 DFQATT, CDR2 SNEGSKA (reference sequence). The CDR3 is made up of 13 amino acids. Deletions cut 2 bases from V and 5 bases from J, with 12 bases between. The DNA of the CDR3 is TGCAGTGCTAGACTCCGAGGGAGTGAGACCCAGTACTTC. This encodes CSARLRGSETQYF.

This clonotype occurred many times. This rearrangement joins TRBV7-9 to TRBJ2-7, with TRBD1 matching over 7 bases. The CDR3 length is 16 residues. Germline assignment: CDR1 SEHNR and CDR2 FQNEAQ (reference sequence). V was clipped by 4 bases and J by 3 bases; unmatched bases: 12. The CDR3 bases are TGTGCCAGCAGCTCCCAATGGGGACAGCGGATCTACGAGCAGTACTTC. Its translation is CASSSQWGQRIYEQYF.

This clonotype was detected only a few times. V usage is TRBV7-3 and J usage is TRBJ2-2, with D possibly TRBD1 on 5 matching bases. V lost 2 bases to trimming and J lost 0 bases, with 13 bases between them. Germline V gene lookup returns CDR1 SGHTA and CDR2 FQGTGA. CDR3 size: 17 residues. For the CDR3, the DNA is TGTGCCAGCAGCTTACGGTATGCAGGGCCGAACACCGGGGAGCTGTTTTTT. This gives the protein CASSLRYAGPNTGELFF.

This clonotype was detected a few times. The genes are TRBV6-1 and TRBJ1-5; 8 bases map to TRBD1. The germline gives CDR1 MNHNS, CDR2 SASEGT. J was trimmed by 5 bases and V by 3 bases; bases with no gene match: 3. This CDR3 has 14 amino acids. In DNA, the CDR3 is TGTGCCAGCAGTGATGTCAGGGGGCATCAGCCCCAGCATTTT. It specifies CASSDVRGHQPQHF.

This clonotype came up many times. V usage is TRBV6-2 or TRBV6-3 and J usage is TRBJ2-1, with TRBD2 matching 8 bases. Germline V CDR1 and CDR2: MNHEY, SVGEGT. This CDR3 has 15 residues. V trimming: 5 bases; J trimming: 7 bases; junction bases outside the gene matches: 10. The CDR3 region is CASSPKSGGRNEQFF. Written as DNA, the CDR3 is TGTGCCAGCAGTCCCAAAAGCGGGGGTAGGAATGAGCAGTTCTTC.

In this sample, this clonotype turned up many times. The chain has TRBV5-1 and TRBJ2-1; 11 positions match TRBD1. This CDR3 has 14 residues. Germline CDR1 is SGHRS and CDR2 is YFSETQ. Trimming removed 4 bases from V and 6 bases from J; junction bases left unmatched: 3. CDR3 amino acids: CASSHGTGGNEQFF. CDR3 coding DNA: TGCGCCAGCAGCCACGGGACAGGGGGCAATGAGCAGTTCTTC.

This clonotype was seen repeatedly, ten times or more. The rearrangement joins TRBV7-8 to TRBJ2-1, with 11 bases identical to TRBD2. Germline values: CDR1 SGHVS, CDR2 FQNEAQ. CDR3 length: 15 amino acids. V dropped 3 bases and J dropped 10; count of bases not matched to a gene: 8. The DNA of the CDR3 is TGTGCCAGCAGCTTCGGGACTAGCGGAACCCTGGAGCAGTTCTTC. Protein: CASSFGTSGTLEQFF.

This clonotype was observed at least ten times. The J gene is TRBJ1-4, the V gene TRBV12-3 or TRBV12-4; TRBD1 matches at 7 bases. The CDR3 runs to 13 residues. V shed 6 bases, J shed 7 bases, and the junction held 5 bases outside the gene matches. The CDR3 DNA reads TGTGCCAGCAGAACCACAGGGGTTGAAAAACTGTTTTTT. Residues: CASRTTGVEKLFF.

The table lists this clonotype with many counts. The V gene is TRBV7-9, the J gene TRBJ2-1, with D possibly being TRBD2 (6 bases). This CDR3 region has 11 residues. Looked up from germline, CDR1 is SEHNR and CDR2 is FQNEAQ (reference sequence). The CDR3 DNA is TGTGCTAAGGAGGGCGAGAATGAGCAGTTCTTC. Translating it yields CAKEGENEQFF.

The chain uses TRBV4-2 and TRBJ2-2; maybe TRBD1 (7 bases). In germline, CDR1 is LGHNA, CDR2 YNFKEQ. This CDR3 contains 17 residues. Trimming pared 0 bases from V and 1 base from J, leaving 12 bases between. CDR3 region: CASSQDYRGGNTGELFF. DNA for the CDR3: TGTGCCAGCAGCCAAGATTACAGGGGAGGGAACACCGGGGAGCTGTTTTTT.

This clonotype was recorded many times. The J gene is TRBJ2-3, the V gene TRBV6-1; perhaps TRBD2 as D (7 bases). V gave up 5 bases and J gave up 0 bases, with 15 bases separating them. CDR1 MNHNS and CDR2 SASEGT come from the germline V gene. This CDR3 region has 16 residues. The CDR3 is CASSREGGGSTDTQYF. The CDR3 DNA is TGTGCCAGCAGTAGGGAGGGAGGGGGAAGCACAGATACGCAGTATTTT.

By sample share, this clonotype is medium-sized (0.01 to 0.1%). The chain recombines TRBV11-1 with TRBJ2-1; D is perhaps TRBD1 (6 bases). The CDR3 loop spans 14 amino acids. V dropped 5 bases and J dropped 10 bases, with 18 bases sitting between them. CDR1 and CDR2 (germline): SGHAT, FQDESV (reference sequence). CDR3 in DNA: TGTGCCAGCAGCCTCGATCGGGACACTGAGGAGCAGTTCTTC. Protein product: CASSLDRDTEEQFF. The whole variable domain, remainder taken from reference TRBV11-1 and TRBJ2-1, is EAEVAQSPRYKITEKSQAVAFWCDPISGHATLYWYRQILGQGPELLVQFQDESVVDDSQLPKDRFSAERLKGVDSTLKIQPAELGDSAMYLCASSLDRDTEEQFFGPGTRLTVL.

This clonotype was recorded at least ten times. CDR3: CATSDGQPHEKLFF. The CDR3 coding sequence is TGTGCCACCAGTGACGGACAGCCTCATGAAAAACTGTTTTTT. The chain employs TRBV24-1 and TRBJ1-4; the D gene is possibly TRBD1 (6 bases). Trimming shortened V by 4 bases and J by 6 bases, and 11 bases separated the two germline ends. Germline V gene data show CDR1 as KGHDR and CDR2 as SFDVKD. The CDR3 extends over 14 amino acids.

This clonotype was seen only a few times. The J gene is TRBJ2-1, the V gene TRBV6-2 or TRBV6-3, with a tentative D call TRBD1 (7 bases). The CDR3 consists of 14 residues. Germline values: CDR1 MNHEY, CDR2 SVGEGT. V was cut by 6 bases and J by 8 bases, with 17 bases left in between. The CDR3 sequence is CASSRHTRGDEQFF. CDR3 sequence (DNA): TGTGCCAGCAGCCGCCACACCAGGGGGGATGAGCAGTTCTTC.

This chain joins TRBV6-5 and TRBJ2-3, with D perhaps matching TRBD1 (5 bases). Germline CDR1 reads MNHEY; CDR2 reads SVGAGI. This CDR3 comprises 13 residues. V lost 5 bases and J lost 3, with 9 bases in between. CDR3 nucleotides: TGTGCCAGCAGTACCAGGGCAACAGATACGCAGTATTTT. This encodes CASSTRATDTQYF.

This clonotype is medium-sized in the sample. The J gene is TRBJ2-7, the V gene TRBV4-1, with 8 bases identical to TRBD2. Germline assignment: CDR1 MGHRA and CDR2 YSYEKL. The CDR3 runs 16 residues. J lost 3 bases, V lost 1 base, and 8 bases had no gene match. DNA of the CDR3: TGCGCCAGCAGCCAAGGGGAGGCGGGAGGCTTCTACGAGCAGTACTTC. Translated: CASSQGEAGGFYEQYF.

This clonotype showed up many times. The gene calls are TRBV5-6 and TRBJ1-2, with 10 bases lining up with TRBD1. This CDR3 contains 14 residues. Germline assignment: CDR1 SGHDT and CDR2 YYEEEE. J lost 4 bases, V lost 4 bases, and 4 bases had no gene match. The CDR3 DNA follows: TGTGCCAGCAGCATCGGGACAGGGGTCTATGGCTACACCTTC. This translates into CASSIGTGVYGYTF. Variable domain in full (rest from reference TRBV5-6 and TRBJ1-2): DAGVTQSPTHLIKTRGQQVTLRCSPKSGHDTVSWYQQALGQGPQFIFQYYEEEERQRGNFPDRFSGHQFPNYSSELNVNALLLGDSALYLCASSIGTGVYGYTFGSGTRLTVV.

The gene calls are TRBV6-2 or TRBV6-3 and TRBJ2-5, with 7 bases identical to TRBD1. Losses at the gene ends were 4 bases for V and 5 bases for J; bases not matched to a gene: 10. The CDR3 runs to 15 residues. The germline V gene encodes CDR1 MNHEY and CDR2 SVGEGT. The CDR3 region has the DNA TGTGCCAGCAGTTCCGACCTACAGGGGATGGAGACCCAGTACTTC. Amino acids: CASSSDLQGMETQYF.

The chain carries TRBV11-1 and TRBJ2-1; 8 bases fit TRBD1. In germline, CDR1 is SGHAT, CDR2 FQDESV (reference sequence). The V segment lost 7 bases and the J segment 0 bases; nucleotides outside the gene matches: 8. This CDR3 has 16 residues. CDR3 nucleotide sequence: TGTGCCAGCATGGGCCAAGGACAGGGCTCCTACAATGAGCAGTTCTTC. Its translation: CASMGQGQGSYNEQFF.

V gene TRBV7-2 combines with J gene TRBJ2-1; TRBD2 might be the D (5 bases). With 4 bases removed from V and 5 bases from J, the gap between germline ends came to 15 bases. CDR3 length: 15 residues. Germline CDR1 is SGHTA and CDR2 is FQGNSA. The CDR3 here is CASSSNSLGNNEQFF. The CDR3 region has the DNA TGTGCCAGCAGCTCCAACTCGCTCGGGAACAATGAGCAGTTCTTC.

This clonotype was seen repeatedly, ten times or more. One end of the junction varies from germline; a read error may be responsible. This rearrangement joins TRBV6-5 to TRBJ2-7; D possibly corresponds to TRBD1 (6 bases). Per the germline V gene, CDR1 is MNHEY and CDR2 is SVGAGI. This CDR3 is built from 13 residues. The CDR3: CASSYQGSYEQYF. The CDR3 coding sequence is TGTGCCAGCAGTTACCAGGGGTCCTACGAACAGTACTTC.

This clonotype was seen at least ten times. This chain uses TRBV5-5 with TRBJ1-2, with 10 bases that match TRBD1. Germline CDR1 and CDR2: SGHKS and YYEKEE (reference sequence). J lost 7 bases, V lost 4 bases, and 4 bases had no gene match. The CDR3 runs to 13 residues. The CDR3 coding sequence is TGTGCCAGCAGCGTTGACAGGGGGCTTGGCTACACCTTC. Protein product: CASSVDRGLGYTF.

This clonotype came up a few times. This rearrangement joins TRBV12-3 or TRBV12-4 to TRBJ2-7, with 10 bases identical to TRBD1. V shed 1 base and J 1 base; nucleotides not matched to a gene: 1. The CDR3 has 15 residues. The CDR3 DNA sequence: TGTGCCAGCAGTTTAGTGGGACAGGGGTCCTACGAGCAGTACTTC. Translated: CASSLVGQGSYEQYF.

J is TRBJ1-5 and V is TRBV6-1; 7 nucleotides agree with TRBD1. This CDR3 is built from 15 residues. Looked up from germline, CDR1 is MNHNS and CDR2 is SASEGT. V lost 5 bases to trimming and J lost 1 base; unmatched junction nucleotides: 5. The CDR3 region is CASSTAGQSNQPQHF. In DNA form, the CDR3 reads TGTGCCAGCAGTACCGCGGGACAGAGCAATCAGCCCCAGCATTTT.

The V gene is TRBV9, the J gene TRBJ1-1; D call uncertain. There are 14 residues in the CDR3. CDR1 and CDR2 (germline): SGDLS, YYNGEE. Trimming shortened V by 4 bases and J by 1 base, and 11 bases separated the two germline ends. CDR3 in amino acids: CASSFDFANTEAFF. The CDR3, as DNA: TGTGCCAGCAGCTTTGACTTTGCGAACACTGAAGCTTTCTTT.

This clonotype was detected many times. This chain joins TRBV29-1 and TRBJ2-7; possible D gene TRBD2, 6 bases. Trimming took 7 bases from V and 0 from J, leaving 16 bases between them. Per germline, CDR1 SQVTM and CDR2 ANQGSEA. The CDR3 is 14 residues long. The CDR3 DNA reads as TGCAGCGCCACGGTGGCGGGGAGCTCCTACGAGCAGTACTTC. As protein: CSATVAGSSYEQYF.

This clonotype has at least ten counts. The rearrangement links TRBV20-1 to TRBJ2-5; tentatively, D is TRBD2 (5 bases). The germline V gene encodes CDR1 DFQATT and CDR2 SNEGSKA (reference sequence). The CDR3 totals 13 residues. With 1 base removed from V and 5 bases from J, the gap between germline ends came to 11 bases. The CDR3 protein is CSARGGSVETQYF. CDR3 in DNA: TGCAGTGCTAGAGGTGGGAGTGTTGAGACCCAGTACTTC.

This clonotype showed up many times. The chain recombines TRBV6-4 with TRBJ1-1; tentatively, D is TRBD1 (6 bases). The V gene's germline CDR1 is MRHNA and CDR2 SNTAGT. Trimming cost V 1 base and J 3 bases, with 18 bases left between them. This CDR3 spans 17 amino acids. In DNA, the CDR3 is TGTGCCAGCAGTGACTTAGTAAACAGGGTGTTTGACACTGAAGCTTTCTTT. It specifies CASSDLVNRVFDTEAFF.